This entry features one T cell receptor beta chain sequence. Its antigen is not known. The data stem from a study of cytomegalovirus exposure and HLA in healthy donors. Broader study findings: High specificity and sensitivity for cytomegalovirus status were reported for the classifier. The TCR clusters that emerged in the first cohort tended, a later analysis found, to co-occur in the approximately 110 validation repertoires. TCR beta chains numbering under 200 were designated cytomegalovirus-associated.

The donors were in the roughly 130-subject validation cohort, distinct from the roughly 670-subject first cohort. V dropped 4 bases and J dropped 2; count of bases not matched to a gene: 6. CDR1 and CDR2 (germline): SNHLY, FYNNEI. This CDR3 spans 15 amino acids. The table came from immunoSEQ multiplex PCR; TCRdb's copy has only in-frame clones and leaves some out. This sample carries 140,000 to 150,000 clones, around 93% of them seen once, and the ten largest clones take about 1.7%. This TCR came from a man aged 18 to 30 in good health and CMV-seropositive. What was sequenced was PBMCs. The V gene is TRBV2, the J gene TRBJ1-2; 8 bases fit TRBD1. The CDR3 region has the DNA TGTGCCAGCAGTGCTCAGGGGGCGCTGAACTATGGCTACACCTTC. Translation gives CASSAQGALNYGYTF. Variable domain in full (rest from reference TRBV2 and TRBJ1-2): EPEVTQTPSHQVTQMGQEVILRCVPISNHLYFYWYRQILGQKVEFLVSFYNNEISEKSEIFDDQFSVERPDGSNFTLKIRSTKLEDSAMYFCASSAQGALNYGYTFGSGTRLTVV.